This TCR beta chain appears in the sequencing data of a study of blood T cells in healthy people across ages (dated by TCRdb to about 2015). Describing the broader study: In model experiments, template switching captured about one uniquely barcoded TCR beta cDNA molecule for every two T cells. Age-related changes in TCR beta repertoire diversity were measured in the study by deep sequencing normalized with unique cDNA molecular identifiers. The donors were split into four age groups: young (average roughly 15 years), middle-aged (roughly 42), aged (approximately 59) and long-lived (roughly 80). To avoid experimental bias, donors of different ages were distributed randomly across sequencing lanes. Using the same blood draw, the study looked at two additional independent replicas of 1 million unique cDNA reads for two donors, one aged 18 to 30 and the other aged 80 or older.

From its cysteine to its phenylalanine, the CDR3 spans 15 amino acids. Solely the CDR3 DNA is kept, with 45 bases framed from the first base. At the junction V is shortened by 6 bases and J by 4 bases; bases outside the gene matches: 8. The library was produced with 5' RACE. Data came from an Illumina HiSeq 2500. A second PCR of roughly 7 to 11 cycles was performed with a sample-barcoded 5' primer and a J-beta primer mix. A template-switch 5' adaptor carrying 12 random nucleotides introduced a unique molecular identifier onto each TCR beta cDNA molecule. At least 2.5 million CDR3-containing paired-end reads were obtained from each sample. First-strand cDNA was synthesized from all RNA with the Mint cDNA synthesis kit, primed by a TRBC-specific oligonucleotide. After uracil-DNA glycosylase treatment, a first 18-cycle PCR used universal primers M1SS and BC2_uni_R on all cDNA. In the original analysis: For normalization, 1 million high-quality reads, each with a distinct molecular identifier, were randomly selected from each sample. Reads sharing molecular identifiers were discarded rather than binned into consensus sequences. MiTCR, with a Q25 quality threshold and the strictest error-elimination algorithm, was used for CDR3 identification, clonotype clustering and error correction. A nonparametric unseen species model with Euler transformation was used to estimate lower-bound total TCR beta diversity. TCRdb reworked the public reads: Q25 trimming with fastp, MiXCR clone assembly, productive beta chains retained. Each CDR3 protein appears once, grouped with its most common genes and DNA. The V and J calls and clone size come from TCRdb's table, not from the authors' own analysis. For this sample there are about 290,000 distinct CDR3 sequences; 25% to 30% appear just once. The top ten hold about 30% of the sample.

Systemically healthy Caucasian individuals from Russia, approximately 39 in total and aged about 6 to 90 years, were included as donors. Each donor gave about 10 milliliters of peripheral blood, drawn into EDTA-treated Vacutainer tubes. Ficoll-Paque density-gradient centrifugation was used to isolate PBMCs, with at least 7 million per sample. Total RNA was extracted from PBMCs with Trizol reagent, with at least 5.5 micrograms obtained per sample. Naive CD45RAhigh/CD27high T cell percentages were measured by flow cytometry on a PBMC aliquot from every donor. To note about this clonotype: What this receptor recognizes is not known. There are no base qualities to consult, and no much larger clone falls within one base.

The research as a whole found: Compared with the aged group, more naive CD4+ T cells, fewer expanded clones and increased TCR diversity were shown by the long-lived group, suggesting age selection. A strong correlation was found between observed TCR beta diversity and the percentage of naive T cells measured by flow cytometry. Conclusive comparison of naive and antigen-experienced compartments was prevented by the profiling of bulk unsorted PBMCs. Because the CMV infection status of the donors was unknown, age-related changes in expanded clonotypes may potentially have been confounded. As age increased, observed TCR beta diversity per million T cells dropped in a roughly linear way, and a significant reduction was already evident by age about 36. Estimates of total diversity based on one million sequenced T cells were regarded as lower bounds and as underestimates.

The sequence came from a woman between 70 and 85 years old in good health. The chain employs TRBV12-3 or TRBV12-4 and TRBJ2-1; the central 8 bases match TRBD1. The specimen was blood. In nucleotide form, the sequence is TGTGCCAGCAGCCCACAGGGGGATAAATACAATGAGCAGTTCTTC. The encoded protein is CASSPQGDKYNEQFF.